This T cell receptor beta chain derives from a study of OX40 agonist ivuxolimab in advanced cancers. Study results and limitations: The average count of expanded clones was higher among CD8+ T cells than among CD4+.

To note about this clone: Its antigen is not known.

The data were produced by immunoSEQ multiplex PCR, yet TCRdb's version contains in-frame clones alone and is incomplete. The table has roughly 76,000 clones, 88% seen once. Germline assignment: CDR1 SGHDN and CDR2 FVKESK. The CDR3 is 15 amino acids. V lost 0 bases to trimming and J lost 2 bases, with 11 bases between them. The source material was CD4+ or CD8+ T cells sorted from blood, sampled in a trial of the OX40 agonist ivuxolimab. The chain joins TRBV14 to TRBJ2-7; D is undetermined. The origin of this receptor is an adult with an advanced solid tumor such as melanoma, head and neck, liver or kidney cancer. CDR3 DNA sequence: TGTGCCAGCAGCCAAGATCTTGGTAATGCCTACGAGCAGTACTTC. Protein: CASSQDLGNAYEQYF.